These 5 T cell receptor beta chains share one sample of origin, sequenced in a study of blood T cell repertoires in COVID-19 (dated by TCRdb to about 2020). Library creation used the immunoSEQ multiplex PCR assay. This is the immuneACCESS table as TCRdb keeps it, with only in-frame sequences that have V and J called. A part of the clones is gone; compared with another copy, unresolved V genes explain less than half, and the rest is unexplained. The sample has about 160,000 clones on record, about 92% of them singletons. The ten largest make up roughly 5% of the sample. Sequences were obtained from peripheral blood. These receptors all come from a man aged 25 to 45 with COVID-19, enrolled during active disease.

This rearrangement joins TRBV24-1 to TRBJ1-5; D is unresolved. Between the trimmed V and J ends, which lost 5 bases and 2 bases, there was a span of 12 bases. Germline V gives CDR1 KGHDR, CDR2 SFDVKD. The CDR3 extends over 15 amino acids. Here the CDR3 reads CATSGGERGNQPQHF. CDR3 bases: TGTGCCACCAGTGGAGGAGAGAGGGGCAATCAGCCCCAGCATTTT.

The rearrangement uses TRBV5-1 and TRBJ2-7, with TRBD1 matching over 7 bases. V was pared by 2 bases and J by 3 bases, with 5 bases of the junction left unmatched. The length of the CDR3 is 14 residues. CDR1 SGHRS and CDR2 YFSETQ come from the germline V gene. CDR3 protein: CASSLVGGIYEQYF. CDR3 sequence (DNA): TGCGCCAGCAGCTTAGTAGGGGGCATCTACGAGCAGTACTTC.

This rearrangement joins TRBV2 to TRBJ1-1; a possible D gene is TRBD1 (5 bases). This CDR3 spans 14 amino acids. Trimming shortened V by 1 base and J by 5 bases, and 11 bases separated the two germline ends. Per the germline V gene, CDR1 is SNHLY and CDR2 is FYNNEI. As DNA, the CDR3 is TGTGCCAGCAGTGAAGTAGTGCAGGGAACTGAAGCTTTCTTT. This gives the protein CASSEVVQGTEAFF.

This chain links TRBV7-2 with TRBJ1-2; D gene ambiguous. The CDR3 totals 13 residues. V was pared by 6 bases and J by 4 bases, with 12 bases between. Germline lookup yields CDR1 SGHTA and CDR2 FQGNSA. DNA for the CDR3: TGTGCCAGCAGGTCAAATGGCCCCTATGGCTACACCTTC. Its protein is CASRSNGPYGYTF. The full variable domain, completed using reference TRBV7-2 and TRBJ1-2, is GAGVSQSPSNKVTEKGKDVELRCDPISGHTALYWYRQSLGQGLEFLIYFQGNSAPDKSGLPSDRFSAERTGGSVSTLTIQRTQQEDSAVYLCASRSNGPYGYTFGSGTRLTVV.

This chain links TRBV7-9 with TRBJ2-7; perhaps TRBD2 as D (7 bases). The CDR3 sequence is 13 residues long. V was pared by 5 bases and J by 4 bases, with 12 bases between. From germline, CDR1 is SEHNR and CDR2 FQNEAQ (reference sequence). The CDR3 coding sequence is TGTGCCAGCAGCCTGGGGGGGCAGTACGAGCAGTACTTC. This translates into CASSLGGQYEQYF.